This T cell receptor beta chain was documented in a study of blood T cell repertoires in COVID-19. Study at large: COVID-19 samples from acute and convalescent phases originated in the United States, Italy and Spain. From T cells, B-cell-depleted T cells, or PBMCs came the material, which was cDNA or gDNA.

The CDR3 runs to 15 residues. From germline, CDR1 is KGHDR and CDR2 SFDVKD. V was pared by 4 bases and J by 8 bases, with 7 bases of the junction left unmatched. This clone was counted between two and nine times. Original processing methods: Estimation of nucleated cell counts relied on the amplification of reference gene primers. Profiling relied on immunoSEQ multiplex PCR, and the TCRdb table lists in-frame clones only, not all of them. The V and J calls and clone size are taken from that table; D and trimming were inferred from the DNA. The sample shows fewer than 95,000 clones, roughly 90% of them seen only once.

The source is a male donor with acute or convalescent COVID-19. The specimen was peripheral blood. The J gene is TRBJ1-2, the V gene TRBV24-1, with 12 bases aligning to TRBD1. The CDR3 coding sequence is TGTGCCACCAGTGACGCGGGACAGGGGGCGAGAGGCTACACCTTC. Amino acids: CATSDAGQGARGYTF.